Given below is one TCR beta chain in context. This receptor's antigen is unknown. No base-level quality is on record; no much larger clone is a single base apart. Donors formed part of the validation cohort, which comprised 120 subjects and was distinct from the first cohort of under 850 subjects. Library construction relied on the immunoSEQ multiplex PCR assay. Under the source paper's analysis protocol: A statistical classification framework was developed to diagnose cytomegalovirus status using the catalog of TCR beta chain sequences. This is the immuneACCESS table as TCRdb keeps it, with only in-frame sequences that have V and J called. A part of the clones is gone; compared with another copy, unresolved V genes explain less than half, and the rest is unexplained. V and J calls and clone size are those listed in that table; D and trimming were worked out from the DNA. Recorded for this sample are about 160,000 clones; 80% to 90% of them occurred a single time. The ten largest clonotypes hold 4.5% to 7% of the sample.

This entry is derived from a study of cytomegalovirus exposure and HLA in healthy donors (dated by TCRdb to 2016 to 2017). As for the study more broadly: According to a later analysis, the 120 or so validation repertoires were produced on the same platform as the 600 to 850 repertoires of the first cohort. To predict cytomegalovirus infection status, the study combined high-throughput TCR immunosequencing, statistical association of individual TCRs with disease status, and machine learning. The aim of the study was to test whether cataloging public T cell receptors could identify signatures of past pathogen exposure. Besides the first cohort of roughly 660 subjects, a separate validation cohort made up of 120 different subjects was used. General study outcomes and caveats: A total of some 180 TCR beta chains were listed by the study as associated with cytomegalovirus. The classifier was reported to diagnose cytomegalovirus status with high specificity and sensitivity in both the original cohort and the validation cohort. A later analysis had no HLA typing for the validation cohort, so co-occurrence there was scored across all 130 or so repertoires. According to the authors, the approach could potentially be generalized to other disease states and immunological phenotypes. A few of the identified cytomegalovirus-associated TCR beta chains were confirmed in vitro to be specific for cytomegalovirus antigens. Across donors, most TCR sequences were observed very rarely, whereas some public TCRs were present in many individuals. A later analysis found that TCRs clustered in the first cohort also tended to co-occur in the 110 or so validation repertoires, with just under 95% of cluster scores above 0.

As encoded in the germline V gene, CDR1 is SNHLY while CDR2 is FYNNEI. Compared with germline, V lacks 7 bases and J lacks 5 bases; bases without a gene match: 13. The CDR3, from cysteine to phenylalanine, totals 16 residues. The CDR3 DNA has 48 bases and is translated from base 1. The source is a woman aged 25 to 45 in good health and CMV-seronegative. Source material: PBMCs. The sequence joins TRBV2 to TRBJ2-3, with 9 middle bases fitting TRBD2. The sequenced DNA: TGTGCCAGCAAGCGAGTCCCTAGCGGGGTTGGAGATACGCAGTATTTT. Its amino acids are CASKRVPSGVGDTQYF.